This TCR beta chain was retrieved from a study of T cell repertoires in cytomegalovirus infection. Study-level background: Signatures in public TCR beta sequences pointed to both CMV infection and matching HLA type.

The V end was cut by 2 bases, the J end by 6 bases, with 10 bases between. This CDR3 comprises 13 residues. TCRdb reprocessed the reads via MiXCR and lists one record per CDR3 protein. Found here are about 320,000 distinct CDR3 sequences, around a tenth of them singletons; the top ten hold 4.3%. This clonotype was observed a handful of times. Antigen unknown. Study findings and constraints: Predominance within the ex vivo response was attributable to HLA-C-restricted CMV-specific TCR beta clonotypes. Carriers of CMV and the relevant HLA type were discriminated by public TCR beta frequency.

The specimen sequenced was PBMCs. The sequence was collected from a human donor in good health (CMV status not recorded). Some clones in this sample may be carry-over from other donors' samples. The chain links TRBV12-3 or TRBV12-4 to TRBJ1-1; D is unclear. The CDR3 here is CASSLREVAEAFF. CDR3 nucleotides: TGTGCCAGCAGTTTAAGGGAGGTGGCTGAAGCTTTCTTT.